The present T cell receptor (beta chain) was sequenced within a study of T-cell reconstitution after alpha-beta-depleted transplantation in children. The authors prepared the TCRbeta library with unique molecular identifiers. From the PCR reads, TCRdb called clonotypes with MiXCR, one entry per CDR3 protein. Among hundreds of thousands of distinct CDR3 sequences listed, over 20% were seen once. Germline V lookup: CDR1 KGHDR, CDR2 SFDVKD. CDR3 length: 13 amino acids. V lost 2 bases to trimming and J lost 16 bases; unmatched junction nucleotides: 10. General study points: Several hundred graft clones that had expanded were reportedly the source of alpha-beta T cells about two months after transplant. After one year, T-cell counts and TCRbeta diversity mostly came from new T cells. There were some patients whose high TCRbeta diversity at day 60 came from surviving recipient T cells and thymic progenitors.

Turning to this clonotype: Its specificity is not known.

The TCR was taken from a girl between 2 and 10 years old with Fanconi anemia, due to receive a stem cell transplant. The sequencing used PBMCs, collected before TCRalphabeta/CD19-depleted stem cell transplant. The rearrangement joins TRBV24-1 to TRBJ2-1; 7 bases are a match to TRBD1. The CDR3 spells CATSDSGTARVFF. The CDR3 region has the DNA TGTGCCACCAGTGATTCCGGGACAGCGCGGGTCTTCTTC.